This TCR beta chain was recorded in a study of blood T cell repertoires in COVID-19. Sequencing used immunoSEQ multiplex PCR; TCRdb keeps in-frame clones, though not all of them. The sample lists some 22,000 clones, over 80% occurring once. This CDR3 is 14 amino acids long. The V and J ends lost 1 base and 2 bases respectively, with 6 bases between them. Looked up from germline, CDR1 is LGHDT and CDR2 is YNNKEL (reference sequence). Sequences were obtained from peripheral blood. This receptor was taken from an elderly man with active or convalescent COVID-19. The V gene is TRBV3-1 (or the pseudogene TRBV3-2), the J gene TRBJ1-3; D gene uncertain. DNA for the CDR3: TGTGCCAGCAGCCAAGGTTATACTGGAAACACCATATATTTT. Its protein is CASSQGYTGNTIYF.